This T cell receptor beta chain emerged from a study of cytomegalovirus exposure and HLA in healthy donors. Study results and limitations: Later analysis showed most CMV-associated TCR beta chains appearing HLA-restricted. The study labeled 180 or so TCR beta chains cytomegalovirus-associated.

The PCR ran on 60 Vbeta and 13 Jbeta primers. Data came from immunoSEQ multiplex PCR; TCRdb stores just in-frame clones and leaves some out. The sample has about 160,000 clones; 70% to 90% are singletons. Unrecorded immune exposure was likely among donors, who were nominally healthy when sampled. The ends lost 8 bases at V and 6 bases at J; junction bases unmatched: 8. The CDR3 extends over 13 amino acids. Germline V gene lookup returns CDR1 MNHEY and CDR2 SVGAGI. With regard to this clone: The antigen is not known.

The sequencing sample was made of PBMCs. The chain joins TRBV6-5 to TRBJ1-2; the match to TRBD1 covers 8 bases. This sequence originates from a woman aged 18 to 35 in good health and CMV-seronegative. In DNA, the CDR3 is TGTGCCAGCGGAAAACAGGGGGTTAATGGCTACACCTTC. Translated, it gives CASGKQGVNGYTF.